This T cell receptor beta chain was observed in a study of cytomegalovirus exposure and HLA in healthy donors. Amplification used 60 Vbeta primers and 13 Jbeta primers. Authors' data handling: Around 9.9 million shared chains were among the about 80 million unique TCR beta chains that a later analysis counted. Sequencing used immunoSEQ multiplex PCR; TCRdb keeps in-frame clones, though not all of them. That table furnishes V, J and clone size, whereas the DNA furnished D and trimming. The sample includes about 160,000 clones, about 88% of them seen just once. A note on this clone: A junction end diverges from the germline sequence, so it may reflect a read error. Other nucleotide sequences in the sample specify the same CDR3.

Sequenced material: PBMCs. This TCR derives from a woman under 30 in good health and CMV-seronegative.

The CDR3 sequence: CASSPANAGELFF. CDR3 nucleotides: TGTGCCAGCAGTCCTGCGAACGCCGGGGAGCTGTTTTTC. The chain carries TRBV27 and TRBJ2-2; D possibly corresponds to TRBD2 (5 bases). CDR1 is MNHEY and CDR2 is SMNVEV in the germline V gene (reference sequence). CDR3 size: 13 residues.